This T cell receptor (beta chain) was observed in a study of blood T cell repertoires in COVID-19. Looked up from germline, CDR1 is MNHEY and CDR2 is SMNVEV (reference sequence). The germline V and J ends were trimmed by 3 bases and 4 bases, with 13 bases remaining between them. The CDR3 runs 14 residues. This table comes from immunoSEQ multiplex PCR, and its TCRdb copy is limited to in-frame clones, with some not included. The sample carries roughly 260,000 clones, about 89% recorded once. The receptor was derived from a man aged 35 to 55 who had recovered from COVID-19. The sample consisted of peripheral blood. J is TRBJ2-7 and V is TRBV27; TRBD2 is a possible D gene (7 bases). CDR3: CASSFRGAEYEQYF. The CDR3 DNA is TGTGCCAGCAGTTTCCGGGGGGCAGAATACGAGCAGTACTTC.